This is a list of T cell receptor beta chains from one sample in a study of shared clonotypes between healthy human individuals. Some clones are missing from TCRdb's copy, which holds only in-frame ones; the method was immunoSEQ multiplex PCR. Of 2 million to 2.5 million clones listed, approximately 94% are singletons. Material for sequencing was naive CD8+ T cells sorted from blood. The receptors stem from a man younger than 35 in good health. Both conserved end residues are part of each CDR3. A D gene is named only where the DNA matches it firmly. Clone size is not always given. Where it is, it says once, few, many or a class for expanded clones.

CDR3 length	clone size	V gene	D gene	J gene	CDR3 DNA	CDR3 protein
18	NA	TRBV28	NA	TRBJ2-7	TGTGCCAGCAGTTTAGTCGTTAGCAGCGGCACGATGGAATACGAGCAGTACTTC	CASSLVVSSGTMEYEQYF
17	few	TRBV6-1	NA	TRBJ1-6	TGTGCCAGCAGTGACGAATGGACGGACTACGACCGTTCACCCCTCCACTTT	CASSDEWTDYDRSPLHF
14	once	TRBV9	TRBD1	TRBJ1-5	TGTGCCAGCAGCGCGGACAGGGGTGGGCAGCCCCAGCATTTT	CASSADRGGQPQHF
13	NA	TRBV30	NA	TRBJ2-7	TGTGCCTGGACAACCAGGGATTCCTACGAGCAGTACTTC	CAWTTRDSYEQYF
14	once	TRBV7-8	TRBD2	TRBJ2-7	TGTGCCAGCAGCTTCCTAGCGGGAGGATACGAGCAGTACTTC	CASSFLAGGYEQYF
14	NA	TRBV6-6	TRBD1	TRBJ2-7	TGTGCCAGCAGTTATCCGGACAGGGCCTACGAGCAGTACTTC	CASSYPDRAYEQYF
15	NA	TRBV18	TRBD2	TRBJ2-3	TGTGCCAGCTCATTGCGGGGGGGAAGCACAGATACGCAGTATTTT	CASSLRGGSTDTQYF
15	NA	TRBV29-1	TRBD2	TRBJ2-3	TGCAGCGTTCTCCCGTGGGGGGGAGGGCCAGATACGCAGTATTTT	CSVLPWGGGPDTQYF
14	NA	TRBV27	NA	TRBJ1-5	TGTGCCAGCAGTTTAGCAGGGACAACGCAGCCCCAGCATTTT	CASSLAGTTQPQHF
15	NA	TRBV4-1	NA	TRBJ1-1	TGCGCCAGCAGCCAAGATAGGACGACGAACACTGAAGCTTTCTTT	CASSQDRTTNTEAFF
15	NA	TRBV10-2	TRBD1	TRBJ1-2	TGCGCCAGCAGGGAACAGTGGACAGGAAACTATGGCTACACCTTC	CASREQWTGNYGYTF
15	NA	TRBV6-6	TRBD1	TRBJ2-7	TGTGCCAGCAGTTACCCCCCGGGACAGGGGTACGAGCAGTACTTC	CASSYPPGQGYEQYF
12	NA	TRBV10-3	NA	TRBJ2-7	TGTGCCATCAGTGAAGCCGGGGGCGAGCAGTACTTC	CAISEAGGEQYF
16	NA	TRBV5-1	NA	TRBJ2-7	TGCGCCAGCAGCTCCACCCCGGGCGGTAGAGGATACGAGCAGTACTTC	CASSSTPGGRGYEQYF
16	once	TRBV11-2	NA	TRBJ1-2	TGTGCCAGCAGCGAGTCCGCAGGGCTTGGCAACTATGGCTACACCTTC	CASSESAGLGNYGYTF
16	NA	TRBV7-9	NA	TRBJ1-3	TGTGCCAGCAGCTTAGGACCGACAGATTCTGGAAACACCATATATTTT	CASSLGPTDSGNTIYF
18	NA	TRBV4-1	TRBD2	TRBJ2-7	TGCGCCAGCAGCCAAGATAGGACTAGCGGGGACCTCTCCTACGAGCAGTACTTC	CASSQDRTSGDLSYEQYF
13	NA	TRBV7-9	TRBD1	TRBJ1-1	TGTGCCGGGGACAGTACAGAGGACACTGAAGCTTTCTTT	CAGDSTEDTEAFF
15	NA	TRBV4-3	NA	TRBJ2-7	TGCGCCAGCAGCCAAGAGTCGGACTTAATTTACGAGCAGTACTTC	CASSQESDLIYEQYF
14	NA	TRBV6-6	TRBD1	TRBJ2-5	TGTGCCAGCAGTTACGGGACAGGGGGAGAGACCCAGTACTTC	CASSYGTGGETQYF
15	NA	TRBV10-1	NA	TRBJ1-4	TGCGCCAGCCCACCGACAGGCCCCCCTAATGAAAAACTGTTTTTT	CASPPTGPPNEKLFF
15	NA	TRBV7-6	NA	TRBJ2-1	TGTGCCAGCAGCTTAGCCTGGGGATTCGACAATGAGCAGTTCTTC	CASSLAWGFDNEQFF
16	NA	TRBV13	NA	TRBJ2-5	TGTGCCAGCAGCTTAACTCGAATCGGTCCTCAGGAGACCCAGTACTTC	CASSLTRIGPQETQYF
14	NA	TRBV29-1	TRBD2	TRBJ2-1	TGCAGCGTAGGCGGGCTAGCGGGGGTCGATGAGCAGTTCTTC	CSVGGLAGVDEQFF
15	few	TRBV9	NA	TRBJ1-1	TGTGCCAGCAGCCCCAAACCCGGCCTAAACACTGAAGCTTTCTTT	CASSPKPGLNTEAFF
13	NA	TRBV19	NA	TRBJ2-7	TGTGCCAGTAGTCCTCGGGCCGGGGTCGAGCAGTACTTC	CASSPRAGVEQYF
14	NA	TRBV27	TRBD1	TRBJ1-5	TGTGCCAGCAGTCAGGGGGCTAGCAATCAGCCCCAGCATTTT	CASSQGASNQPQHF
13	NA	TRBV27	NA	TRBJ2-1	TGTGCCAGCAGTTTCCCCCCGTACAATGAGCAGTTCTTC	CASSFPPYNEQFF